This TCR beta chain stems from a study of OX40 agonist ivuxolimab in advanced cancers. Across the study: It was ivuxolimab, an agonistic anti-OX40 (CD134) antibody, that patients were treated with. Study-wide results and caveats: CD4+ and CD8+ T cells in blood underwent clonal expansion by week 6 at 0.1 to 3.0 mg/kg.

The protocol was immunoSEQ multiplex PCR, while the TCRdb copy is restricted to in-frame clones and leaves out a portion. The profile shows roughly 80,000 clones, more than 75% of them singletons. With respect to this clone: Its antigen remains unknown.

The material was CD4+ or CD8+ T cells sorted from blood, obtained in a trial of the OX40 agonist ivuxolimab. This clonotype was sampled from an adult with an advanced solid tumor such as melanoma, head and neck, liver or kidney cancer.

This chain's CDR3 is CASSQGSGATNEQYF. The DNA for the CDR3 is TGTGCCAGCAGCCAAGGGAGCGGGGCAACCAACGAGCAGTACTTC. J is TRBJ2-7 and V is TRBV7-8; 7 positions agree with TRBD2. The V gene end was trimmed by 5 bases and the J gene end by 5 bases; junction bases not matched to a gene: 12. CDR1 SGHVS and CDR2 FQNEAQ come from the germline V gene. The CDR3 spans 15 residues.